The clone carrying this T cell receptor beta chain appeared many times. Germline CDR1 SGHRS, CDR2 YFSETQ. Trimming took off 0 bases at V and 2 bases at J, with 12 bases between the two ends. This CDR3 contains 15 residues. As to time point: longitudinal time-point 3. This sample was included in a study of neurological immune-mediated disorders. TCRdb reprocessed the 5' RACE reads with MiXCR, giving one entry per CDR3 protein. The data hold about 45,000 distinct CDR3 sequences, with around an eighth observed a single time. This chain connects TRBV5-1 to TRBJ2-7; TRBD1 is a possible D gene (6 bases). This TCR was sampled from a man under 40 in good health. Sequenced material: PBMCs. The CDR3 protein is CASSLEGHRAYEQYF. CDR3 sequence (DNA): TGCGCCAGCAGCTTGGAGGGACACCGAGCCTACGAGCAGTACTTC.